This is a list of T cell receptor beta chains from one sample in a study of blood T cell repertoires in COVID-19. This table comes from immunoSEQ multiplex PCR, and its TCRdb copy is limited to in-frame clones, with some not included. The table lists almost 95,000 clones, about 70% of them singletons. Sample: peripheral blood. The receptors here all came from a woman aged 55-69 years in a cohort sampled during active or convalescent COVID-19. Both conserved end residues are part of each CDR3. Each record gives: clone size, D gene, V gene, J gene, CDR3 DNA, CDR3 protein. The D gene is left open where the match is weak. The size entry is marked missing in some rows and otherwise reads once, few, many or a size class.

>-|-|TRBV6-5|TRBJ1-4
TGTGCCAGCAGTTACTCGTTCACGGGTGAAAAACTGTTTTTT
CASSYSFTGEKLFF
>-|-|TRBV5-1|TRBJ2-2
TGCGCCAGCAGCTTGATACAGGGTCCCGGGGAGCTGTTTTTT
CASSLIQGPGELFF
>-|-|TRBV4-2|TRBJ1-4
TGTGCCAGCAGCCAAGCGTCCGACAGAGAATATGAAAAACTGTTTTTT
CASSQASDREYEKLFF
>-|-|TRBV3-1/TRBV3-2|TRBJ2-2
TGTGCCAGCAGCTGGACAGACACCGGGGAGCTGTTTTTT
CASSWTDTGELFF
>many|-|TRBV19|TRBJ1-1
TGTGCCAGTAGATCTCAGGGATCCAACACTGAAGCTTTCTTT
CASRSQGSNTEAFF
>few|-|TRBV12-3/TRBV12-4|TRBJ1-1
TGTGCCAGCAGTATGACAGGGAACACTGAAGCTTTCTTT
CASSMTGNTEAFF
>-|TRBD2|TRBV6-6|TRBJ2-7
TGTGCCAGCGAGGCGGGGGGGAGGTACGAGCAGTACTTC
CASEAGGRYEQYF
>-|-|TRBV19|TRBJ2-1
TGTGCCAGTAGCATCAGGGGTCCCTACAATGAGCAGTTCTTC
CASSIRGPYNEQFF
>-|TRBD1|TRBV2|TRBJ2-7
TGTGCCAGCAGATCAACCGGGACAGGCATCTACGAGCAGTACTTC
CASRSTGTGIYEQYF
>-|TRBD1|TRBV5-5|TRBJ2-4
TGTGCCAGCAGCTTGGGGCAGGGGGTAGCCAAAAACATTCAGTACTTC
CASSLGQGVAKNIQYF
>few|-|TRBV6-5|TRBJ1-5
TGTGCCAGCAGTTCTCTTGGAGTTGGCAATCAGCCCCAGCATTTT
CASSSLGVGNQPQHF
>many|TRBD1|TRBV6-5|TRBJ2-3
TGTGCCAGCAGTTCCCACAGGGGTTTTAGCACAGATACGCAGTATTTT
CASSSHRGFSTDTQYF
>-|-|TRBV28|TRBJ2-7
TGTGCCAGCGGGGGGTCCTCCTACGAGCAGTACTTC
CASGGSSYEQYF
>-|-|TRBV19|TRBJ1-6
TGTGCCAGTAGTATGGGACACCGCTCCTATAATTCACCCCTCCACTTT
CASSMGHRSYNSPLHF
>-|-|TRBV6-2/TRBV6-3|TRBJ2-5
TGTGCCAGCAGTTTAGTTACAGTCCAAGAGACCCAGTACTTC
CASSLVTVQETQYF
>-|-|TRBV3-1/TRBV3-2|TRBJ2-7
TGTGCCAGCAGCCAAGGTGGGGGCGCCCACTTCTTC
CASSQGGGAHFF
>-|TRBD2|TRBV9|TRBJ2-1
TGTGCCAGCAGCGTAGATGAGCGGGGGGGCGGTGAGCAGTTCTTC
CASSVDERGGGEQFF
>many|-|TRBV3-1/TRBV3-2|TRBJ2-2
TGTGCCAGCAGCCAGGTAATAGCGGCGAACACCGGGGAGCTGTTTTTT
CASSQVIAANTGELFF
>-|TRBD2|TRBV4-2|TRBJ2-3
TGTGCCAGCAGCCAACTAACTAGCGGGGTCACAGATACGCAGTATTTT
CASSQLTSGVTDTQYF
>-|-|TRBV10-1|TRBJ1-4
TGCGCCAGCAGTGAGTCGAACGGGGGGCGATCTGAAAAACTGTTTTTT
CASSESNGGRSEKLFF
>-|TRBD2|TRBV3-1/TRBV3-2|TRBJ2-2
TGTGCCAGCAGCCAAGGCCTAGCGGGGGGGCCGGGCACCGGGGAGCTGTTTTTT
CASSQGLAGGPGTGELFF
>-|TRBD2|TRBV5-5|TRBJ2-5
TGTGCCAGCAGCTTGGTGGGTGGGGGACTAGCGGGCCAAGAGACCCAGTACTTC
CASSLVGGGLAGQETQYF
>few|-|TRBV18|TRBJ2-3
TGTGCCAGCTCACCACTGCAGGATAAAACAGATACGCAGTATTTT
CASSPLQDKTDTQYF